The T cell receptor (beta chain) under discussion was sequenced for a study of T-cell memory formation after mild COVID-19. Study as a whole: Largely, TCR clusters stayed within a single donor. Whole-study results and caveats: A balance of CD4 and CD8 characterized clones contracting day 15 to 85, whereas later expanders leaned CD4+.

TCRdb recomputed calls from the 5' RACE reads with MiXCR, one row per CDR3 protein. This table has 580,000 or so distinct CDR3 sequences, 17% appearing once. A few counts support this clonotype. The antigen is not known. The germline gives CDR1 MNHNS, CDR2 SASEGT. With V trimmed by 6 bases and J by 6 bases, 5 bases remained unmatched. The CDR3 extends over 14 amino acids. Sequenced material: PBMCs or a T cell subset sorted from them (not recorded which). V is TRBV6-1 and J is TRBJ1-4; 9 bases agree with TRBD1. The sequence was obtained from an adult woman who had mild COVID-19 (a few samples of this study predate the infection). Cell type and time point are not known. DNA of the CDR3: TGTGCCAGCAGGCGGGACAGGGTCTATGAAAAACTGTTTTTT. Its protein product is CASRRDRVYEKLFF.